This T cell receptor beta chain was observed in a study of CD8 T cells in ankylosing spondylitis. A quantitative 5'-RACE method, one with molecular barcodes, was used to make TCR beta libraries. TCRdb called the 5' RACE reads again in MiXCR, with one record for every CDR3 protein. The sample carries hundreds of thousands of distinct CDR3 sequences, roughly 8.6% recorded once. This clonotype showed up many times. The antigen remains unidentified. Study findings and constraints: Ankylosing spondylitis blood appeared to carry a characteristic TCR beta motif of eight or nine highly homologous variants. Within peripheral blood, clones linked to disease were CD8+ and relatively rare.

The receptor was derived from a male donor with ankylosing spondylitis or in good health (not recorded which). Sequencing was done on a sample of blood, either unsorted or a sorted T cell fraction (not recorded which).

CDR3 nucleotides: TGCAGCGTTGAAGGAGGGGGGGATTACAATGAGCAGTTCTTC. Translation: CSVEGGGDYNEQFF. V is TRBV29-1 and J is TRBJ2-1; D might be TRBD2 (7 bases). Trimming removed 1 base at V and 4 bases at J, with 11 bases between. This CDR3 is built from 14 residues. Germline assignment: CDR1 SQVTM and CDR2 ANQGSEA.